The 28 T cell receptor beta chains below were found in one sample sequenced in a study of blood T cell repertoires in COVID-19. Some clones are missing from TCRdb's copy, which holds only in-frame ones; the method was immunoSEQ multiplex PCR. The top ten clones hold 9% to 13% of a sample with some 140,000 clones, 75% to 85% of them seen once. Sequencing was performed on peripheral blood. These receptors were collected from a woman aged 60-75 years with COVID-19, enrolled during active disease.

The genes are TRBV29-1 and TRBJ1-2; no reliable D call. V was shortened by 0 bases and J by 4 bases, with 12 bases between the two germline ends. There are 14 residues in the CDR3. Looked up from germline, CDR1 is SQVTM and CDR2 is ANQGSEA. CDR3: CSVEDAGRVYGYTF. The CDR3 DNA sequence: TGCAGCGTTGAAGATGCGGGCAGAGTCTATGGCTACACCTTC.

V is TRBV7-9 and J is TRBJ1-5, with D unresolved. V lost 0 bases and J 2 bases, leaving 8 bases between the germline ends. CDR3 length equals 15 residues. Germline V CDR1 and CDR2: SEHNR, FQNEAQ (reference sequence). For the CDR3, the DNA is TGTGCCAGCAGCTTAGCGAATACAGGCAATCAGCCCCAGCATTTT. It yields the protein CASSLANTGNQPQHF. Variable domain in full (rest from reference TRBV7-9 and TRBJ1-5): DTGVSQNPRHKITKRGQNVTFRCDPISEHNRLYWYRQTLGQGPEFLTYFQNEAQLEKSRLLSDRFSAERPKGSFSTLEIQRTEQGDSAMYLCASSLANTGNQPQHFGDGTRLSIL.

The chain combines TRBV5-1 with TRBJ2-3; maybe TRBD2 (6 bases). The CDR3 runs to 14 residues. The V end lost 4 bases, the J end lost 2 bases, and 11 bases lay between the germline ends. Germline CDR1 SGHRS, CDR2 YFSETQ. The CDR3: CASSGEAVTDTQYF. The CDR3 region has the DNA TGCGCCAGCAGCGGGGAGGCAGTCACAGATACGCAGTATTTT.

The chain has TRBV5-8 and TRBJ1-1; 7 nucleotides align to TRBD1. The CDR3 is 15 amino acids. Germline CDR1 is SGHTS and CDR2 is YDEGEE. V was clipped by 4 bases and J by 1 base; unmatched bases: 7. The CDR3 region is CASSIGTASNTEAFF. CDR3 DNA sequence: TGTGCCAGCAGCATCGGGACAGCCTCGAACACTGAAGCTTTCTTT.

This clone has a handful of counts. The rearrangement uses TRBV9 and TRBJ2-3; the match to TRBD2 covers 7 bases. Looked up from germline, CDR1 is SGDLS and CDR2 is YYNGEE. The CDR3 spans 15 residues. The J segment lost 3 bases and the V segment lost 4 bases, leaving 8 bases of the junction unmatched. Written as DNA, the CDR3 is TGTGCCAGCAGCCTAAGAGCGGGGTTAACAGATACGCAGTATTTT. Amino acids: CASSLRAGLTDTQYF.

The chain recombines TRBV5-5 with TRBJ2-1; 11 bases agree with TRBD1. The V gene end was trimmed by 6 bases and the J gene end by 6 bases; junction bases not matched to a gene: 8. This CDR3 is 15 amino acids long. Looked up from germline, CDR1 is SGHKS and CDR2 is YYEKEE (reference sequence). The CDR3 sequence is CASIRPGTGGNEQFF. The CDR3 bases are TGTGCCAGCATCCGACCCGGGACAGGGGGCAATGAGCAGTTCTTC.

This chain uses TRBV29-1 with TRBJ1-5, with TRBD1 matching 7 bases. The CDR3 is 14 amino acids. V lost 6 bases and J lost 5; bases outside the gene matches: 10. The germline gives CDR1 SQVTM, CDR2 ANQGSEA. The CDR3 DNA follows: TGCAGCGTGTTAGGAGGGGGCGCGGATCAGCCCCAGCATTTT. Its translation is CSVLGGGADQPQHF.

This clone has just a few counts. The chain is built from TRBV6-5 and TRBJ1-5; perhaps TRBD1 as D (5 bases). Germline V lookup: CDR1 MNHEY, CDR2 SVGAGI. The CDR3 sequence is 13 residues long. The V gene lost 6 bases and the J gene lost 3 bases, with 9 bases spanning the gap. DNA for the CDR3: TGTGCCAGCAGAGTACAGGTCAATCAGCCCCAGCATTTT. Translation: CASRVQVNQPQHF.

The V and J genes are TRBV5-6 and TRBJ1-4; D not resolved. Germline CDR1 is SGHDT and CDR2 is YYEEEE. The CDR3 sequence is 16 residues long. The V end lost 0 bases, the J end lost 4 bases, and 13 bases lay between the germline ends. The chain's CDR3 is CASSLAGGKLNEKLFF. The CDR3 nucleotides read TGTGCCAGCAGCTTGGCAGGAGGGAAGCTTAATGAAAAACTGTTTTTT.

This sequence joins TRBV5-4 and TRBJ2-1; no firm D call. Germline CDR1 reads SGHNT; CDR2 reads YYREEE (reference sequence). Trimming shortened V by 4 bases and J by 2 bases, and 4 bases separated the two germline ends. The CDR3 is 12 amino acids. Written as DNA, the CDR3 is TGTGCCAGCAGCAACACCTACAATGAGCAGTTCTTC. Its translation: CASSNTYNEQFF.

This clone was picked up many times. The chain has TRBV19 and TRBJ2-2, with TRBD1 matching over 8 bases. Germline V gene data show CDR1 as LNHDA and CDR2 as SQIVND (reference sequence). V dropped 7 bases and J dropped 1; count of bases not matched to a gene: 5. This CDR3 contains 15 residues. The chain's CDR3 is CASTQGAVNTGELFF. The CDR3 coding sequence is TGTGCCAGTACCCAGGGGGCGGTGAACACCGGGGAGCTGTTTTTT.

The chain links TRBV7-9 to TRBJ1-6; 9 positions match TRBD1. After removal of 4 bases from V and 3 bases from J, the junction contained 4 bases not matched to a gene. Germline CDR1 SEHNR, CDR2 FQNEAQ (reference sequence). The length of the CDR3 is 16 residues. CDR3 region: CASSWGQGFYNSPLHF. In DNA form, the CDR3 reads TGTGCCAGCAGCTGGGGACAGGGCTTCTATAATTCACCCCTCCACTTT.

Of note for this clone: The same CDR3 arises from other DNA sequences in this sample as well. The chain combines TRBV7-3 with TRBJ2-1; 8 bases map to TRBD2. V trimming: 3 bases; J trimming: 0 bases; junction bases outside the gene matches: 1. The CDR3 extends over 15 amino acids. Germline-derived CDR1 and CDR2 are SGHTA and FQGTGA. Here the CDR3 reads CASSFLAGSYNEQFF. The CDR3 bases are TGTGCCAGCAGCTTCCTAGCGGGCTCCTACAATGAGCAGTTCTTC.

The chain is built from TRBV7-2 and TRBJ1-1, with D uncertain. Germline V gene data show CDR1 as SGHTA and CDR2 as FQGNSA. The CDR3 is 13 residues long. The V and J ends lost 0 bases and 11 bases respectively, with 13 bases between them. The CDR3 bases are TGTGCCAGCAGCTTAGCCGGGATGGAACCGGCTTTCTTT. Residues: CASSLAGMEPAFF.

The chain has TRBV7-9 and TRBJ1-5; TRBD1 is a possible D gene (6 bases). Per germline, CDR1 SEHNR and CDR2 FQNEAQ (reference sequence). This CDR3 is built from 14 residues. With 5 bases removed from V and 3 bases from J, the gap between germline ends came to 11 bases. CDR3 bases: TGTGCCAGCAGCAACCGGGACACCAATCAGCCCCAGCATTTT. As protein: CASSNRDTNQPQHF.

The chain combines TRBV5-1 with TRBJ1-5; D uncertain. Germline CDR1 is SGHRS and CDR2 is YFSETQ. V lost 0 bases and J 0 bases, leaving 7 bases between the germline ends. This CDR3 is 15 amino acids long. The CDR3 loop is CASSLDSHSNQPQHF. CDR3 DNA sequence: TGCGCCAGCAGCTTGGACAGCCATAGCAATCAGCCCCAGCATTTT. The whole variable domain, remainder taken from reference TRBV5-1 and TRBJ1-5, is KAGVTQTPRYLIKTRGQQVTLSCSPISGHRSVSWYQQTPGQGLQFLFEYFSETQRNKGNFPGRFSGRQFSNSRSEMNVSTLELGDSALYLCASSLDSHSNQPQHFGDGTRLSIL.

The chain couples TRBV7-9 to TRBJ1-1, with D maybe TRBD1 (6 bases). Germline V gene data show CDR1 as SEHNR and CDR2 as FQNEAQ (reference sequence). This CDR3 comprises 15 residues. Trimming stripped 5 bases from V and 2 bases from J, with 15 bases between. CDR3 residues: CASSPLGGLNTEAFF. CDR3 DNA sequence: TGTGCCAGCAGCCCCTTAGGGGGACTAAACACTGAAGCTTTCTTT.

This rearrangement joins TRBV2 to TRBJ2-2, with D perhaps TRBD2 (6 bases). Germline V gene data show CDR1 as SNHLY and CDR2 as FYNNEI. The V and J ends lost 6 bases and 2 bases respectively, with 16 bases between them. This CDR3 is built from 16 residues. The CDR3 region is CASSSIGTHNTGELFF. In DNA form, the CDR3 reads TGTGCCAGCAGCTCTATCGGGACTCATAACACCGGGGAGCTGTTTTTT.

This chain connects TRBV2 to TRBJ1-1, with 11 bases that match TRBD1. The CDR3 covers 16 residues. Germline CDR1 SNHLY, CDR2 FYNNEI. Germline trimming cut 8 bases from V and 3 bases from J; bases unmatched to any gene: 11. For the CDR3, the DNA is TGTGCCAGCCGAGTTGGACAGGGGGCTTTTGACACTGAAGCTTTCTTT. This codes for CASRVGQGAFDTEAFF.

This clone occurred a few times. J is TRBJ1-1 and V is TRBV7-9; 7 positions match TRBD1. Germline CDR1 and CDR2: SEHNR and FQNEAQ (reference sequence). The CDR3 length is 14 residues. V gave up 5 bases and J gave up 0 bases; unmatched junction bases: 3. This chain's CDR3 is CASSLQGMNTEAFF. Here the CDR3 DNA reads TGTGCCAGCAGCCTACAGGGGATGAACACTGAAGCTTTCTTT.

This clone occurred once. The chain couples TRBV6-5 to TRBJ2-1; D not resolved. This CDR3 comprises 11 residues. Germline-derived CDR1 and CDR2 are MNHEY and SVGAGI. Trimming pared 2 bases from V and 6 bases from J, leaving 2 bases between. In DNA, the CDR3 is TGTGCCAGCAGTTACCTCAATGAGCAGTTCTTC. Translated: CASSYLNEQFF.

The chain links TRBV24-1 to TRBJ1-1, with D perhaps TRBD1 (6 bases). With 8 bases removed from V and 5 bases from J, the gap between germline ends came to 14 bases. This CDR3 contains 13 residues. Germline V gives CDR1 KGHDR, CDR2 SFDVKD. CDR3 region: CATTQGVGTEAFF. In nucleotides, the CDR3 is TGTGCCACCACACAGGGTGTGGGAACTGAAGCTTTCTTT.

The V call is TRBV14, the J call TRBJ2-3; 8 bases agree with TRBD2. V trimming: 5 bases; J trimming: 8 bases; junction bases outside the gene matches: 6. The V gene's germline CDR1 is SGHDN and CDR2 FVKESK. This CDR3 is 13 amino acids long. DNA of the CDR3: TGTGCCAGCAGCGTAAACCGGGGGGGTACGCAGTATTTT. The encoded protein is CASSVNRGGTQYF.

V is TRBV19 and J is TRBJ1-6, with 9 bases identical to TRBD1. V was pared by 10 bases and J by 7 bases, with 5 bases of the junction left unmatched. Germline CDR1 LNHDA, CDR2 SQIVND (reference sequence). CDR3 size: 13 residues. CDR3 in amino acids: CATTTGGNSPLHF. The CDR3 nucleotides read TGTGCCACTACGACAGGGGGGAATTCACCCCTCCACTTT.

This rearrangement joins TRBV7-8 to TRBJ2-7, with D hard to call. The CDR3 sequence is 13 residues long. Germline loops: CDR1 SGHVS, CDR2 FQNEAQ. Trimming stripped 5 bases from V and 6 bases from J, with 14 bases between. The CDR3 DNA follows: TGTGCCAGCAGCCCGACCACCGGCGGCGAGCAGTACTTC. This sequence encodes CASSPTTGGEQYF.

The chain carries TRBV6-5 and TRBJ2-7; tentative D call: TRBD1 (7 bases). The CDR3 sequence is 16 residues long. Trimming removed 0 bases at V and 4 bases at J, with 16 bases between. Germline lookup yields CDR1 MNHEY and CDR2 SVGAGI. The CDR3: CASSYSLGGGAYEQYF. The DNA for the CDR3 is TGTGCCAGCAGTTACTCGCTAGGAGGGGGCGCGTACGAGCAGTACTTC.

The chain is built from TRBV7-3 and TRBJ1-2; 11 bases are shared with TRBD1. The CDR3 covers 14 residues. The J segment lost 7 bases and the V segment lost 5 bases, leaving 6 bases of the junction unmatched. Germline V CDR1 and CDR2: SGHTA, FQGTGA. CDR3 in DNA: TGTGCCAGCAGCAACGGACAGGGGGCCTCTGGCTACACCTTC. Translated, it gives CASSNGQGASGYTF. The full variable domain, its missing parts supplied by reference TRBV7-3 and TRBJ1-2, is GAGVSQTPSNKVTEKGKYVELRCDPISGHTALYWYRQSLGQGPEFLIYFQGTGAADDSGLPNDRFFAVRPEGSVSTLKIQRTERGDSAVYLCASSNGQGASGYTFGSGTRLTVV.

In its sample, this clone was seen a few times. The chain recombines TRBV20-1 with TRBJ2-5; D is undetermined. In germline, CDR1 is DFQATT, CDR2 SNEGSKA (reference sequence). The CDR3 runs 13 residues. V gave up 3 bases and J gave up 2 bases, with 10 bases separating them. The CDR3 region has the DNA TGCAGTGCTAGTAGGCAGGATCAAGAGACCCAGTACTTC. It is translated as CSASRQDQETQYF.